This T cell receptor beta chain originates from a study of Ad26.COV2.S vaccination and SARS-CoV-2 variants. About the research overall: In the study, Ad26.COV2.S was injected intramuscularly once, or twice 56 days apart. Whole-study results and caveats: The breadth of spike-specific CD8+ and CD4+ T cell responses after vaccination was reportedly substantial. It was found that vaccine and placebo recipients had similar non-spike TCR breadth.

Here immunoSEQ multiplex PCR was the method, and the copy in TCRdb shows in-frame clones only, minus some. This table has 300,000 to 350,000 clones, 85% to 90% appearing once. There are 12 residues in the CDR3. As for treatment: over 15 received Ad26.COV2.S at low or high dose, single or two shots; about 5 received placebo; per-sample allocation not given. Sampling took place 63 days after the first vaccine or placebo injection. Remarks on this clone: Its matching antigen is unknown.

The specimen was peripheral blood, collected in a trial of Ad26.COV2.S vaccine versus placebo. The clonotype was recovered from a person between 18 and 65 years old who received the Ad26.COV2.S COVID-19 vaccine or a placebo. This chain connects TRBV12-3 or TRBV12-4 to TRBJ1-1; 8 nucleotides align to TRBD1. CDR3 sequence reads: CATGQVSTEAFF. The CDR3 DNA is TGTGCTACGGGACAGGTTAGCACTGAAGCTTTCTTT.